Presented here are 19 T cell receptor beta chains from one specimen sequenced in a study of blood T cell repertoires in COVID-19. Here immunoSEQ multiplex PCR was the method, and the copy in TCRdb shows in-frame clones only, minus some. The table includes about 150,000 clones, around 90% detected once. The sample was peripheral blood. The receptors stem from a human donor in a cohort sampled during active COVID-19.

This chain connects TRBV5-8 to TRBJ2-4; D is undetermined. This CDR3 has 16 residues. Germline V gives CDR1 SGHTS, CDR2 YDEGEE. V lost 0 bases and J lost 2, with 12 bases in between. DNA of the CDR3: TGTGCCAGCAGCTTGGTCCCAGTCCTCTCCAAAAACATTCAGTACTTC. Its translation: CASSLVPVLSKNIQYF.

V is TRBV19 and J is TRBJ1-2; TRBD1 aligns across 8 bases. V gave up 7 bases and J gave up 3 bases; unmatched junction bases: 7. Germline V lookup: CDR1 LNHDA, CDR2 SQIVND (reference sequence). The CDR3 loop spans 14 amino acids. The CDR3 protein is CASNSLQGDYGYTF. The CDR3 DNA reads TGTGCCAGTAACTCTTTACAGGGGGACTATGGCTACACCTTC. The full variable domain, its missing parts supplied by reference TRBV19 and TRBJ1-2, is DGGITQSPKYLFRKEGQNVTLSCEQNLNHDAMYWYRQDPGQGLRLIYYSQIVNDFQKGDIAEGYSVSREKKESFPLTVTSAQKNPTAFYLCASNSLQGDYGYTFGSGTRLTVV.

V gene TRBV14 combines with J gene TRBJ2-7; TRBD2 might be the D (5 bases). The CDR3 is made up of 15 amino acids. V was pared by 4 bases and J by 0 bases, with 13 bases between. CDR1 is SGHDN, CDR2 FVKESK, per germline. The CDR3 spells CASSRGAGLSYEQYF. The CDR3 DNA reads TGTGCCAGCAGCCGGGGTGCGGGCCTCTCCTACGAGCAGTACTTC. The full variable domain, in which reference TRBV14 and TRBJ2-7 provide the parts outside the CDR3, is EAGVTQFPSHSVIEKGQTVTLRCDPISGHDNLYWYRRVMGKEIKFLLHFVKESKQDESGMPNNRFLAERTGGTYSTLKVQPAELEDSGVYFCASSRGAGLSYEQYFGPGTRLTVT.

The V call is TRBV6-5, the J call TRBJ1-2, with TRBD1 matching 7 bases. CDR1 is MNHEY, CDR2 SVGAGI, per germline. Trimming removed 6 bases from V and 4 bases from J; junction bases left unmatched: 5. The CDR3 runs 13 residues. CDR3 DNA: TGTGCCAGCAGGCGGGACAGCCTCTATGGCTACACCTTC. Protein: CASRRDSLYGYTF.

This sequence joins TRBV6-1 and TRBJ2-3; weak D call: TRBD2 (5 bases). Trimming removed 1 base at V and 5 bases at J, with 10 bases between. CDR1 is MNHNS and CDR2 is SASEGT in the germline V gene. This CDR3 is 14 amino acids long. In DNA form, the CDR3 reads TGTGCCAGCAGTGAAGGCGGGCTCAGAGATACGCAGTATTTT. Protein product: CASSEGGLRDTQYF.

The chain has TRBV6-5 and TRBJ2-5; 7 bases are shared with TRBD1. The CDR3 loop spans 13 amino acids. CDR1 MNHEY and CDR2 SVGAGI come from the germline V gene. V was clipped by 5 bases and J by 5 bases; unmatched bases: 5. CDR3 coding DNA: TGTGCCAGCAGTCAACAGGGGTTGGAGACCCAGTACTTC. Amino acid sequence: CASSQQGLETQYF.

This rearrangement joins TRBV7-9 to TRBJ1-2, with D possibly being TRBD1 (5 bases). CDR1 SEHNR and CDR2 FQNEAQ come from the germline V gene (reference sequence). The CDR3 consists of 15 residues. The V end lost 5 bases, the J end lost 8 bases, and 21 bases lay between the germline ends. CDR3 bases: TGTGCCAGCAGCCGATTTCAAGACAGCCCCGGGGGCTACACCTTC. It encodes CASSRFQDSPGGYTF.

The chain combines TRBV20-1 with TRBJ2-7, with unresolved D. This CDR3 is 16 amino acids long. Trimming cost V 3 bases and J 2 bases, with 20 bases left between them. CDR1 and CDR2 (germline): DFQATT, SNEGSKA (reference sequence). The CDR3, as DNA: TGCAGTGCTAGTTCCAATCTCCGCGCCCCAACCTACGAGCAGTACTTC. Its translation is CSASSNLRAPTYEQYF.

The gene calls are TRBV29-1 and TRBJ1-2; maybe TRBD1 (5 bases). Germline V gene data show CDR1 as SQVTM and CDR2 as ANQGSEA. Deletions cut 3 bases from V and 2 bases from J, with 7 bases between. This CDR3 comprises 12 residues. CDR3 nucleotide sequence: TGCAGCGTTGAGGAGGGGAACTATGGCTACACCTTC. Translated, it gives CSVEEGNYGYTF.

The CDR3 region is CASSTGSGEVYGYTF. The CDR3 DNA reads as TGTGCCAGCAGCACAGGCTCGGGAGAGGTCTATGGCTACACCTTC. The chain recombines TRBV11-1 with TRBJ1-2; a possible D gene is TRBD1 (5 bases). V was cut by 5 bases and J by 4 bases, with 17 bases left in between. There are 15 residues in the CDR3. Germline CDR1 and CDR2: SGHAT and FQDESV (reference sequence).

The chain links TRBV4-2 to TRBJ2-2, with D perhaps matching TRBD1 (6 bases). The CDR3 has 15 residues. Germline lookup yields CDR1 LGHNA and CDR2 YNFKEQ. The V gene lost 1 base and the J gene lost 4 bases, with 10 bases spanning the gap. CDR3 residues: CASSQGTASTGELFF. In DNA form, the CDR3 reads TGTGCCAGCAGCCAAGGGACAGCCTCCACCGGGGAGCTGTTTTTT.

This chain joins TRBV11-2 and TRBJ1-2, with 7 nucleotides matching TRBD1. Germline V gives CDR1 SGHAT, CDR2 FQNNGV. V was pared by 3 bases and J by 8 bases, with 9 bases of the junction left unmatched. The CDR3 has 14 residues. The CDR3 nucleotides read TGTGCCAGCAGCTTGGACAGGTACATCGGGGGCTACACCTTC. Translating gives CASSLDRYIGGYTF.

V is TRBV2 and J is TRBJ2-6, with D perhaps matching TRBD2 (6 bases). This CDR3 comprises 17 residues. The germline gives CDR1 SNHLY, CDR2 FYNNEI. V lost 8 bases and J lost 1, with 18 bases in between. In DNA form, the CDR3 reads TGTGCCAGCCCCTCGACTAGAATTATTTCTGGGGCCAACGTCCTGACTTTC. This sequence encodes CASPSTRIISGANVLTF.

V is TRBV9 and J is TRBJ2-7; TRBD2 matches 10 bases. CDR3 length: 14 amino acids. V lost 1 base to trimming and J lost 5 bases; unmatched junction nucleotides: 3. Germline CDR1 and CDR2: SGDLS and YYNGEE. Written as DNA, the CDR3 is TGTGCCAGCAGCGTAAGCGGGGGGGCTGACGAGCAGTACTTC. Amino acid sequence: CASSVSGGADEQYF.

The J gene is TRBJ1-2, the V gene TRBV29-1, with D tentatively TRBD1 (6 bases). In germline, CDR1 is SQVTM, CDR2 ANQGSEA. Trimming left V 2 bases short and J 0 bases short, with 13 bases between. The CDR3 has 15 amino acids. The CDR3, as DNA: TGCAGCGTTGAACCAGGGGCGGAAGCTAACTATGGCTACACCTTC. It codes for CSVEPGAEANYGYTF. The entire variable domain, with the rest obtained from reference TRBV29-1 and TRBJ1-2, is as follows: SAVISQKPSRDICQRGTSLTIQCQVDSQVTMMFWYRQQPGQSLTLIATANQGSEATYESGFVIDKFPISRPNLTFSTLTVSNMSPEDSSIYLCSVEPGAEANYGYTFGSGTRLTVV.

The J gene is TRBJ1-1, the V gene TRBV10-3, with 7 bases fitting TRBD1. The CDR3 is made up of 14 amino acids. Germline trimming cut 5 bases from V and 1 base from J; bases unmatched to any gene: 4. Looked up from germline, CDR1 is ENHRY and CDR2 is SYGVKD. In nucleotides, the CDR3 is TGTGCCATCAGTAACCGGGACAGGAACACTGAAGCTTTCTTT. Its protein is CAISNRDRNTEAFF.

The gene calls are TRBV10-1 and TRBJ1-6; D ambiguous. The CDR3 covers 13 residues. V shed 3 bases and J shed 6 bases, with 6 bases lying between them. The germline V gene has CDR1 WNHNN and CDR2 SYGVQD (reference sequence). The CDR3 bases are TGCGCCAGCAGTGAAGCGACTAATTCACCCCTCCACTTT. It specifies CASSEATNSPLHF.

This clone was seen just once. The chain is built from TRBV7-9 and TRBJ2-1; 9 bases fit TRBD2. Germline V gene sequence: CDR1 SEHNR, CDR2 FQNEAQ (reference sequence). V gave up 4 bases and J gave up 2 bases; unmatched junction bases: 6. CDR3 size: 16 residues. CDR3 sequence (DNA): TGTGCCAGCAGCTCACAGACTAGCGGAGCCTACAATGAGCAGTTCTTC. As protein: CASSSQTSGAYNEQFF.

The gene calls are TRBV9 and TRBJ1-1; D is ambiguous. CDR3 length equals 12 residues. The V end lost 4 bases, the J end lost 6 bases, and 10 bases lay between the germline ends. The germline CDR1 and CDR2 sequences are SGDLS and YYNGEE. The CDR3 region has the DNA TGTGCCAGCAGCCCCCTCGGGTCTGAAGCTTTCTTT. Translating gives CASSPLGSEAFF.